A selection of T cell receptor beta chains follows, all from one sample in a study of T cells in Graves' hyperthyroidism and ophthalmopathy. One entry per CDR3 protein results from TCRdb running MiXCR on the multiplex PCR reads. The sample lists fewer than 750,000 distinct CDR3 sequences; about 15% were seen once. Sequencing input: blood. These receptors were obtained from a woman aged 40 to 50 with Graves' ophthalmopathy. The CDR3 runs from the conserved cysteine through the conserved F or W. The order of the fields is J gene, D gene, V gene, clone size, CDR3 DNA, CDR3 protein. A D gene is named only where the DNA matches it firmly. Clone size is given for some rows only: seen once, a few or many times, or a class if the clone is expanded.

j_gene: TRBJ1-1
d_gene: TRBD1
v_gene: TRBV12-3/TRBV12-4
abundance: many
CDR3nt: TGTGCCAGCAGCTTTGGACAGGGGAACACTGAAGCTTTCTTT
CDR3aa: CASSFGQGNTEAFF

j_gene: TRBJ2-5
d_gene: TRBD2
v_gene: TRBV7-9
abundance: .
CDR3nt: TGTGCCAGCAGCTTAGTACTAGCGGGGCACCAAGAGACCCAGTACTTC
CDR3aa: CASSLVLAGHQETQYF

j_gene: TRBJ1-2
d_gene: .
v_gene: TRBV28
abundance: many
CDR3nt: TGTGCCAGCAGTCCATCAGGGTCTAGGGGCTATGGCTACACCTTC
CDR3aa: CASSPSGSRGYGYTF

j_gene: TRBJ1-2
d_gene: TRBD1
v_gene: TRBV28
abundance: many
CDR3nt: TGTGCCAGCAGTTTAATCCCAGGGGGGTTTTCCTATGGCTACACCTTC
CDR3aa: CASSLIPGGFSYGYTF

j_gene: TRBJ2-7
d_gene: .
v_gene: TRBV5-5
abundance: many
CDR3nt: TGTGCCAGCAGATGGACACCTTCCTACGAGCAGTACTTC
CDR3aa: CASRWTPSYEQYF

j_gene: TRBJ1-2
d_gene: TRBD1
v_gene: TRBV5-6
abundance: many
CDR3nt: TGTGCCAGCAGCTTAAGAGGTCCTAACAGGGGACGAGGCTACACCTTC
CDR3aa: CASSLRGPNRGRGYTF

j_gene: TRBJ1-1
d_gene: .
v_gene: TRBV2
abundance: many
CDR3nt: TGTGCCAGCGGTCGGGGAATCCTGGTTGAAGCTTTCTTT
CDR3aa: CASGRGILVEAFF

j_gene: TRBJ1-2
d_gene: TRBD1
v_gene: TRBV7-3
abundance: .
CDR3nt: TGTGCCAGCAGCCCCCTAGCACAGGGGTTAGGTGGCTACACCTTC
CDR3aa: CASSPLAQGLGGYTF

j_gene: TRBJ1-5
d_gene: .
v_gene: TRBV4-1
abundance: few
CDR3nt: TGCGCCAGCAGCCAAGATCCCGGCTGGGTAAATCAGCCCCAGCATTTT
CDR3aa: CASSQDPGWVNQPQHF

j_gene: TRBJ2-5
d_gene: .
v_gene: TRBV28
abundance: .
CDR3nt: TGTGCCAGTACGGGGTTCCAAGAGACCCAGTACTTC
CDR3aa: CASTGFQETQYF

j_gene: TRBJ2-3
d_gene: .
v_gene: TRBV11-1
abundance: .
CDR3nt: TGTGCCAGCAGCTTAGCGGTGTGGGGGGCCACAGATACGCAGTATTTT
CDR3aa: CASSLAVWGATDTQYF

j_gene: TRBJ2-7
d_gene: .
v_gene: TRBV18
abundance: .
CDR3nt: TGTGCCAGCTCACGAGATGTGGAGGACTACGAGCAGTACTTC
CDR3aa: CASSRDVEDYEQYF

j_gene: TRBJ2-7
d_gene: TRBD2
v_gene: TRBV5-1
abundance: few
CDR3nt: TGCGCCAGCAGCTTGGCTAGCGGGCTTTCCTACGAGCAGTACTTC
CDR3aa: CASSLASGLSYEQYF

j_gene: TRBJ1-2
d_gene: .
v_gene: TRBV25-1
abundance: many
CDR3nt: TGTGCCAGCAGTGACGCTCTGGTGGGGCTGACCTATGGCTACACCTTC
CDR3aa: CASSDALVGLTYGYTF

j_gene: TRBJ2-7
d_gene: TRBD1
v_gene: TRBV5-1
abundance: many
CDR3nt: TGCGCCAGCAGCGCCTCCGGGACAGGGATTTACGAGCAGTACTTC
CDR3aa: CASSASGTGIYEQYF

j_gene: TRBJ2-7
d_gene: TRBD2
v_gene: TRBV29-1
abundance: many
CDR3nt: TGCAGCGTTGAAGATCCGGAGGCTAGCGGGAGTCTCTACGAGCAGTACTTC
CDR3aa: CSVEDPEASGSLYEQYF

j_gene: TRBJ2-7
d_gene: .
v_gene: TRBV4-1
abundance: .
CDR3nt: TGCGCCAGCAGCCAATCCTCCCAGGGAACCTCCTACGAGCAGTACTTC
CDR3aa: CASSQSSQGTSYEQYF

j_gene: TRBJ1-1
d_gene: .
v_gene: TRBV6-5
abundance: many
CDR3nt: TGTGCCAGCAGGCTTTCGACATCGAGGAATACTGAAGCTTTCTTT
CDR3aa: CASRLSTSRNTEAFF

j_gene: TRBJ2-5
d_gene: .
v_gene: TRBV28
abundance: many
CDR3nt: TGTGCCAGCAGCACCCCCGCGGCGGTCGGCGCCGGGGAGACCCAGTACTTC
CDR3aa: CASSTPAAVGAGETQYF

j_gene: TRBJ2-7
d_gene: TRBD2
v_gene: TRBV6-1
abundance: .
CDR3nt: TGTGCCAGCGCAACCGTCGGGACTAGCTTCGAGCAGTACTTC
CDR3aa: CASATVGTSFEQYF

j_gene: TRBJ2-4
d_gene: TRBD1
v_gene: TRBV20-1
abundance: many
CDR3nt: TGCAGTGCCCAGACAGGGGTCAAAAACATTCAGTACTTC
CDR3aa: CSAQTGVKNIQYF

j_gene: TRBJ2-7
d_gene: TRBD2
v_gene: TRBV4-2
abundance: many
CDR3nt: TGTGCCAGCAGCCGAGAGAATGGACTAGCGGGCGAGCAGTACTTC
CDR3aa: CASSRENGLAGEQYF

j_gene: TRBJ2-2
d_gene: .
v_gene: TRBV7-9
abundance: many
CDR3nt: TGTGCCAGCGGTCAGGTTTCGAACACCGGGGAGCTGTTTTTT
CDR3aa: CASGQVSNTGELFF

j_gene: TRBJ2-7
d_gene: .
v_gene: TRBV15
abundance: many
CDR3nt: TGTGCCACCAGCAGAGATGCCGCTAACGAGCAGTACTTC
CDR3aa: CATSRDAANEQYF

j_gene: TRBJ2-2
d_gene: .
v_gene: TRBV7-3
abundance: many
CDR3nt: TGTGCCAGCAGTAGATACGGAGGAGCCACCGGGGAGCTGTTTTTT
CDR3aa: CASSRYGGATGELFF

j_gene: TRBJ2-7
d_gene: .
v_gene: TRBV28
abundance: many
CDR3nt: TGTGCCAGCAGTTTGTCACAGGCATCCTACGAGCAGTACTTC
CDR3aa: CASSLSQASYEQYF